The 27 T cell receptor beta chains below come from one sample, sequenced in a study of blood T cell repertoires in COVID-19. Some clones are missing from TCRdb's copy, which holds only in-frame ones; the method was immunoSEQ multiplex PCR. The sample yields fewer than 300,000 clones, about 87% seen once. The sequencing sample was made of PBMCs or T cells enriched from blood (not recorded which). These receptors were collected from a woman in her 40s with acute COVID-19.

DNA of the CDR3: TGTGCCATCAGTGAGTCTACCAGGGTGGACATTCAGTACTTC. Protein sequence: CAISESTRVDIQYF. The V gene is TRBV10-3, the J gene TRBJ2-4, with a tentative D call TRBD1 (5 bases). CDR3 length: 14 residues. The V end was cut by 0 bases, the J end by 8 bases, with 11 bases between. The germline V gene has CDR1 ENHRY and CDR2 SYGVKD.

This chain connects TRBV23-1 to TRBJ2-7; the D is unclear. Being an ORF, TRBV23-1 has a function that is uncertain. V was pared by 0 bases and J by 0 bases, with 12 bases between. This CDR3 is 16 amino acids long. CDR3: CASSQSGQTNSYEQYF. The CDR3 DNA follows: TGCGCCAGCAGTCAATCTGGGCAGACCAACTCCTACGAGCAGTACTTC.

This chain uses TRBV7-9 with TRBJ1-6; D possibly corresponds to TRBD1 (6 bases). The CDR3 is made up of 16 amino acids. V lost 6 bases and J lost 6, with 18 bases in between. The germline CDR1 and CDR2 sequences are SEHNR and FQNEAQ (reference sequence). The CDR3 sequence: CASSTPGGRFNSPLHF. CDR3 nucleotide sequence: TGTGCCAGCAGTACCCCGGGGGGGCGATTTAATTCACCCCTCCACTTT.

The CDR3 bases are TGTGCCTGGAGCCCGGGACAGGGTGGAAACACCATATATTTT. Its translation is CAWSPGQGGNTIYF. The chain carries TRBV30 and TRBJ1-3, with 9 bases matching TRBD1. CDR3 length: 14 residues. CDR1 is GTSNPN and CDR2 is SVGIG in the germline V gene (reference sequence). Trimming took 3 bases from V and 3 from J; bases not matched to a gene: 3. The variable domain in full, completed from reference TRBV30 and TRBJ1-3, reads SQTIHQWPATLVQPVGSPLSLECTVEGTSNPNLYWYRQAAGRGLQLLFYSVGIGQISSEVPQNLSASRPQDRQFILSSKKLLLSDSGFYLCAWSPGQGGNTIYFGEGSWLTVV.

The chain recombines TRBV19 with TRBJ1-5; perhaps TRBD1 as D (6 bases). Germline V gene sequence: CDR1 LNHDA, CDR2 SQIVND (reference sequence). The germline V and J ends were trimmed by 6 bases and 5 bases, with 17 bases remaining between them. The CDR3 sequence is 15 residues long. As DNA, the CDR3 is TGTGCCAGTAGACAGGGTCTGATCCTTGATCAGCCCCAGCATTTT. Translation gives CASRQGLILDQPQHF.

The genes are TRBV7-2 and TRBJ1-2; TRBD1 is a possible D gene (5 bases). Trimming shortened V by 3 bases and J by 6 bases, and 14 bases separated the two germline ends. The CDR3 spans 14 residues. Looked up from germline, CDR1 is SGHTA and CDR2 is FQGNSA. CDR3 DNA: TGTGCCAGCAGCTTCCTCAGGGCGAAGGATGGCTACACCTTC. Encoded protein: CASSFLRAKDGYTF. Together with reference TRBV7-2 and TRBJ1-2, the CDR3 gives the full variable domain: GAGVSQSPSNKVTEKGKDVELRCDPISGHTALYWYRQSLGQGLEFLIYFQGNSAPDKSGLPSDRFSAERTGGSVSTLTIQRTQQEDSAVYLCASSFLRAKDGYTFGSGTRLTVV.

J is TRBJ1-2 and V is TRBV6-5, with 7 bases identical to TRBD1. The germline V gene encodes CDR1 MNHEY and CDR2 SVGAGI. Unmatched junction bases numbered 2, after V lost 8 bases and J lost 5 bases. The CDR3 has 11 amino acids. CDR3 nucleotide sequence: TGTGCCAGCGGGACAGTTTATGGCTACACCTTC. This sequence encodes CASGTVYGYTF.

The chain has TRBV11-2 and TRBJ2-1; D not certain. Germline V gene lookup returns CDR1 SGHAT and CDR2 FQNNGV. V lost 3 bases and J 7 bases, leaving 7 bases between the germline ends. This CDR3 has 12 amino acids. For the CDR3, the DNA is TGTGCCAGCAGCTTGGGCTCTAATGAGCAGTTCTTC. Its protein product is CASSLGSNEQFF. The whole variable domain, filled in from reference TRBV11-2 and TRBJ2-1, reads EAGVAQSPRYKIIEKRQSVAFWCNPISGHATLYWYQQILGQGPKLLIQFQNNGVVDDSQLPKDRFSAERLKGVDSTLKIQPAKLEDSAVYLCASSLGSNEQFFGPGTRLTVL.

The chain is built from TRBV5-1 and TRBJ1-1, with TRBD1 identical over 8 bases. Trimming at V came to 4 bases and at J to 2 bases, leaving 4 bases not matched to a gene. This CDR3 has 14 residues. Germline CDR1 SGHRS, CDR2 YFSETQ. The chain's CDR3 is CASSPGTGNTEAFF. The CDR3 DNA follows: TGCGCCAGCAGCCCAGGGACAGGTAACACTGAAGCTTTCTTT.

The rearrangement links TRBV29-1 to TRBJ2-5; 8 positions match TRBD1. CDR1 and CDR2 (germline): SQVTM, ANQGSEA. The CDR3 runs to 13 residues. J was trimmed by 1 base and V by 7 bases; bases with no gene match: 5. This chain's CDR3 is CSGLGTGQETQYF. As DNA, the CDR3 is TGCAGCGGCCTCGGGACAGGCCAAGAGACCCAGTACTTC.

The chain employs TRBV9 and TRBJ2-6; 8 bases fit TRBD2. CDR1 and CDR2 (germline): SGDLS, YYNGEE. V lost 3 bases and J lost 0; bases outside the gene matches: 11. CDR3 length: 19 residues. The DNA for the CDR3 is TGTGCCAGCAGCGAACAACTAGCGGAAGACGTCTCTGGGGCCAACGTCCTGACTTTC. It specifies CASSEQLAEDVSGANVLTF.

This chain joins TRBV19 and TRBJ2-7; possible D gene TRBD1, 7 bases. The CDR3 sequence is 15 residues long. Trimming shortened V by 3 bases and J by 9 bases, and 21 bases separated the two germline ends. CDR1 LNHDA and CDR2 SQIVND come from the germline V gene (reference sequence). CDR3: CASSIGDSSGGAQYF. The DNA for the CDR3 is TGTGCCAGTAGTATCGGGGACTCTTCAGGGGGTGCGCAGTACTTC.

In DNA, the CDR3 is TGTGCCAGCAGCCAACAGGGTGCAGCTTTCTTT. Protein product: CASSQQGAAFF. J is TRBJ1-1 and V is TRBV3-1 (or the pseudogene TRBV3-2); possible D gene TRBD1, 5 bases. CDR1 is LGHDT and CDR2 is YNNKEL in the germline V gene (reference sequence). The CDR3 spans 11 residues. The V end lost 2 bases, the J end lost 10 bases, and 8 bases lay between the germline ends.

V is TRBV15 and J is TRBJ1-2; 10 nucleotides line up with TRBD1. V trimming: 3 bases; J trimming: 4 bases; junction bases outside the gene matches: 5. The CDR3 has 15 residues. CDR1 and CDR2 from the germline V gene are LNHNV and YYDKDF (reference sequence). Here the CDR3 reads CATSRRTGGIYGYTF. The CDR3 DNA reads as TGTGCCACCAGCAGGAGGACAGGGGGGATCTATGGCTACACCTTC.

The rearrangement uses TRBV24-1 and TRBJ2-3, with TRBD2 matching 7 bases. The CDR3 totals 16 residues. The germline V gene encodes CDR1 KGHDR and CDR2 SFDVKD. With V trimmed by 1 base and J by 0 bases, 3 bases remained unmatched. The CDR3 DNA sequence: TGTGCCACCAGTGATTTCAGCGGGGTTAGCACAGATACGCAGTATTTT. It is translated as CATSDFSGVSTDTQYF.

The chain has TRBV9 and TRBJ2-1; 7 positions match TRBD1. Germline CDR1 and CDR2: SGDLS and YYNGEE. Trimming took 4 bases from V and 5 from J; bases not matched to a gene: 3. The CDR3 consists of 13 residues. The CDR3 region is CASSWTGDNEQFF. CDR3 DNA: TGTGCCAGCAGCTGGACAGGAGACAATGAGCAGTTCTTC.

This clone came up once. The gene calls are TRBV5-5 and TRBJ2-3, with 9 bases matching TRBD2. The germline CDR1 and CDR2 sequences are SGHKS and YYEKEE (reference sequence). This CDR3 comprises 15 residues. The J segment lost 4 bases and the V segment lost 0 bases, leaving 3 bases of the junction unmatched. The CDR3 nucleotides are TGTGCCAGCAGCTTGGTAGCGGGAGTATCAGATACGCAGTATTTT. Its translation is CASSLVAGVSDTQYF.

This chain uses TRBV28 with TRBJ1-4; the match to TRBD1 covers 7 bases. The CDR3 contains 15 residues. V gave up 7 bases and J gave up 8 bases; unmatched junction bases: 13. Germline V gene sequence: CDR1 MDHEN, CDR2 SYDVKM. The CDR3 region is CASMTSGTVEEKLFF. Written as DNA, the CDR3 is TGTGCCAGCATGACGTCCGGGACAGTGGAGGAAAAACTGTTTTTT.

The V gene is TRBV12-5, the J gene TRBJ2-7; 7 bases line up with TRBD2. This CDR3 has 14 amino acids. V dropped 7 bases and J dropped 5; count of bases not matched to a gene: 11. Germline V gene data show CDR1 as LGHNT and CDR2 as FRNRAP. The CDR3 region is CASAAGGRDHEQYF. CDR3 coding DNA: TGTGCTAGTGCCGCCGGGGGGAGGGACCACGAGCAGTACTTC.

In this sample, this clone turned up once. The rearrangement uses TRBV15 and TRBJ1-5; possible D gene TRBD1, 5 bases. V lost 2 bases and J 0 bases, leaving 14 bases between the germline ends. Germline CDR1 and CDR2: LNHNV and YYDKDF (reference sequence). The CDR3 contains 17 residues. The CDR3 bases are TGTGCCACCAGCAGATATCCGGGACTTAATAGCAATCAGCCCCAGCATTTT. This sequence encodes CATSRYPGLNSNQPQHF.

The genes are TRBV3-1 (or the pseudogene TRBV3-2) and TRBJ2-1, with TRBD2 matching over 12 bases. The CDR3 has 14 residues. The V and J ends lost 6 bases and 7 bases, in that order; junction bases with no gene match: 4. Germline V gene sequence: CDR1 LGHDT, CDR2 YNNKEL (reference sequence). DNA of the CDR3: TGTGCCAGCAGGACTAGCGGGAGTATAAATGAGCAGTTCTTC. Protein: CASRTSGSINEQFF.

This clone appeared a single time. The V call is TRBV5-1, the J call TRBJ1-5; 9 bases align to TRBD1. Trimming took 4 bases from V and 8 from J; bases not matched to a gene: 7. CDR1 SGHRS and CDR2 YFSETQ come from the germline V gene. The CDR3 totals 14 residues. CDR3 in amino acids: CASSLQGADEPQHF. The CDR3, as DNA: TGCGCCAGCAGCCTACAGGGGGCGGATGAGCCCCAGCATTTT.

The rearrangement joins TRBV3-1 (or the pseudogene TRBV3-2) to TRBJ1-1; TRBD1 agrees at 7 bases. After removal of 0 bases from V and 4 bases from J, the junction contained 11 bases not matched to a gene. The CDR3 runs to 17 residues. The germline CDR1 and CDR2 sequences are LGHDT and YNNKEL (reference sequence). CDR3 sequence: CASSQDPGQAPITEAFF. The CDR3 DNA follows: TGTGCCAGCAGCCAAGATCCTGGACAGGCGCCGATCACTGAAGCTTTCTTT.

The genes are TRBV10-3 and TRBJ1-2; a weak D match, TRBD1 (6 bases). The CDR3 has 13 residues. V was clipped by 4 bases and J by 4 bases, with 10 bases between them. Germline V gene sequence: CDR1 ENHRY, CDR2 SYGVKD. CDR3 in amino acids: CAISADSVYGYTF. The CDR3 DNA follows: TGTGCCATCAGTGCGGACAGCGTCTATGGCTACACCTTC.

J is TRBJ2-5 and V is TRBV24-1; D might be TRBD1 (5 bases). Trimming took 5 bases from V and 0 from J, leaving 12 bases between them. The CDR3 has 15 residues. Germline loops: CDR1 KGHDR, CDR2 SFDVKD. The CDR3 DNA reads TGTGCCACCAGTGTATCGACAGTCGACCAAGAGACCCAGTACTTC. As protein: CATSVSTVDQETQYF.

The V and J genes are TRBV15 and TRBJ2-6, with D unclear. This CDR3 is 13 amino acids long. Germline values: CDR1 LNHNV, CDR2 YYDKDF (reference sequence). Trimming took 4 bases from V and 12 from J, leaving 13 bases between them. CDR3 sequence (DNA): TGTGCCACCAGCAACGAAGACCCGGGCGTCCTGACTTTC. Residues: CATSNEDPGVLTF.

This clone was observed a few times. In DNA form, the CDR3 reads TGTGCCAGCAGCCCGTGGACTAGCGGGATCCACGAGCAGTACTTC. Protein product: CASSPWTSGIHEQYF. This chain connects TRBV3-1 (or the pseudogene TRBV3-2) to TRBJ2-7, with TRBD2 matching 12 bases. CDR3 size: 15 residues. Unmatched junction bases numbered 6, after V lost 4 bases and J lost 5 bases. Per the germline V gene, CDR1 is LGHDT and CDR2 is YNNKEL (reference sequence).